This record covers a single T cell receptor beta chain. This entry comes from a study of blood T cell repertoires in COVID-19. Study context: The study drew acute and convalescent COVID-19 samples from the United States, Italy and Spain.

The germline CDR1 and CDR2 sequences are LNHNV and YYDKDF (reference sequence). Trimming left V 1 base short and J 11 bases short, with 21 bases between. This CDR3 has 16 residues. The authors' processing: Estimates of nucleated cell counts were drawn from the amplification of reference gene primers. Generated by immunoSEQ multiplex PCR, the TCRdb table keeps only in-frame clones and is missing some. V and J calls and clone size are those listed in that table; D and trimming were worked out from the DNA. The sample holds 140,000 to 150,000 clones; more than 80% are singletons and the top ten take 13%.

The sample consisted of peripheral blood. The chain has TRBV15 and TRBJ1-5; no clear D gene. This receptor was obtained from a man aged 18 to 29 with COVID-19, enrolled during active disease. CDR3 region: CATSRASGPSLQSQHF. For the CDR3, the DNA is TGTGCCACCAGCAGAGCCTCAGGCCCGAGCCTCCAGTCCCAGCATTTT.